These T cell receptor beta chains were read from a single sample in a study of CD8+CD57+ T cells in acquired aplastic anemia. TCRdb called the reads again in MiXCR, with one record for every CDR3 protein. The profile shows hundreds of thousands of distinct CDR3 sequences, approximately 33% of them singletons. Material: sorted CD4+, CD8+, or CD8+CD57+ T cells (not recorded which) from PBMCs. The origin of the receptors is a human donor with aplastic anemia. Each CDR3 is given with its conserved first and last residue. Fields, in order: V gene, clone size, J gene, D gene, CDR3 protein, CDR3 DNA. D genes are given only for firm matches. Clone size appears in some rows only: once, few, many, or a class for an expanded clone.

TRBV15	.	TRBJ1-5	.	CATRGEGGNQPQHF	TGTGCCACCAGAGGGGAGGGTGGTAATCAGCCCCAGCATTTT
TRBV7-2	few	TRBJ2-5	.	CASSFGRETQYF	TGTGCCAGCAGCTTCGGAAGGGAGACCCAGTACTTC
TRBV7-2	many	TRBJ2-7	TRBD1	CASSIKRVGQGYEQYF	TGTGCCAGCAGCATTAAAAGAGTCGGACAGGGCTACGAGCAGTACTTC
TRBV16	.	TRBJ1-5	.	CASSQSGGSQPQHF	TGTGCCAGCAGCCAATCGGGGGGTAGTCAGCCCCAGCATTTT
TRBV2	many	TRBJ1-3	.	CASIDLDPSGNTIYF	TGTGCCAGCATTGACCTGGATCCCTCTGGAAACACCATATATTTT
TRBV2	many	TRBJ2-5	TRBD2	CASSDSGSLQETQYF	TGTGCCAGCTCTGATAGCGGGAGCTTACAAGAGACCCAGTACTTC
TRBV20-1	many	TRBJ1-2	TRBD1	CSARPTGNGYTF	TGCAGTGCTAGACCGACAGGGAATGGCTACACCTTC
TRBV6-1	many	TRBJ2-7	.	CASARGSNSYEQYF	TGTGCCAGCGCCAGAGGGAGCAACTCCTACGAGCAGTACTTC
TRBV11-2	.	TRBJ1-3	.	CASSLDRAASGNTIYF	TGTGCCAGCAGCTTAGATCGCGCGGCCTCTGGAAACACCATATATTTT
TRBV24-1	many	TRBJ2-1	TRBD2	CATSDPSSGSSYNEQFF	TGTGCCACCAGTGATCCATCTAGCGGCAGCTCCTACAATGAGCAGTTCTTC
TRBV6-1	.	TRBJ2-7	.	CTSSRDGYEQYF	TGTACCAGCAGCCGGGACGGCTACGAGCAGTACTTC
TRBV20-1	.	TRBJ1-1	.	CSAERQLTRTEAFF	TGCAGTGCCGAAAGACAGCTTACTCGGACTGAAGCTTTCTTT
TRBV10-3	few	TRBJ2-7	.	CAISDRDYEQYF	TGTGCCATCAGTGACAGAGACTACGAGCAGTACTTC
TRBV25-1	.	TRBJ2-1	.	CASSLLGGGLDNEQFF	TGTGCCAGCAGCCTGTTAGGGGGAGGTTTGGACAATGAGCAGTTCTTC
TRBV5-1	.	TRBJ2-1	.	CASSLGHLGVSVGNEQFF	TGCGCCAGCAGCTTGGGTCATTTAGGGGTCTCTGTGGGCAATGAGCAGTTCTTC
TRBV7-3	many	TRBJ2-3	.	CASSLSGTTDTQYF	TGTGCCAGCAGCTTGTCGGGCACCACAGATACGCAGTATTTT
TRBV4-3	.	TRBJ2-3	.	CASSQGEGGTDTQYF	TGCGCCAGCAGCCAAGGGGAGGGGGGGACAGATACGCAGTATTTT
TRBV2	many	TRBJ1-5	TRBD1	CASSESTGGIQPQHF	TGTGCCAGCAGTGAGTCGACAGGGGGTATTCAGCCCCAGCATTTT
TRBV29-1	many	TRBJ1-1	.	CSVDTTGMNTEAFF	TGCAGCGTTGATACGACAGGAATGAACACTGAAGCTTTCTTT
TRBV5-1	many	TRBJ2-7	TRBD1	CASSSGGSDEQYF	TGCGCCAGCAGCTCAGGGGGTTCCGACGAGCAGTACTTC
TRBV7-8	once	TRBJ1-2	.	CAGSLGSIDNGYTF	TGTGCCGGCAGCTTAGGATCGATTGACAATGGCTACACCTTC
TRBV7-2	.	TRBJ2-7	.	CASSPDHYEQYF	TGTGCCAGCAGCCCGGACCATTACGAGCAGTACTTC
TRBV10-1	many	TRBJ2-2	.	CASSTTNTGELFF	TGCGCCAGTTCGACTACGAACACCGGGGAGCTGTTTTTT
TRBV7-3	many	TRBJ1-5	.	CASSFNRASQPQHF	TGTGCCAGCAGCTTCAACAGGGCAAGCCAGCCCCAGCATTTT
TRBV2	few	TRBJ2-7	.	CASSQPGQISYEQYF	TGTGCCAGCAGCCAACCCGGACAGATCTCCTACGAGCAGTACTTC
TRBV5-1	few	TRBJ2-7	TRBD2	CASATGRASGTYEQYF	TGCGCCAGCGCCACTGGAAGGGCTAGCGGAACCTACGAGCAGTACTTC
TRBV14	few	TRBJ2-3	.	CASSQVWSGSSTDTQYF	TGTGCCAGCAGCCAAGTCTGGAGCGGATCTAGCACAGATACGCAGTATTTT
TRBV2	many	TRBJ1-1	.	CASGAIASNTEAFF	TGTGCCAGCGGGGCAATAGCCTCGAACACTGAAGCTTTCTTT
TRBV2	few	TRBJ2-1	.	CASSEGMGLHNEQFF	TGTGCCAGCAGTGAAGGAATGGGACTCCACAATGAGCAGTTCTTC
TRBV20-1	many	TRBJ1-5	.	CSAGIQGNQPQHF	TGCAGTGCTGGGATACAGGGTAATCAGCCCCAGCATTTT
TRBV4-1	.	TRBJ2-5	TRBD2	CASSQGGLADQQETQYF	TGCGCCAGCAGCCAAGGGGGACTAGCGGACCAACAAGAGACCCAGTACTTC